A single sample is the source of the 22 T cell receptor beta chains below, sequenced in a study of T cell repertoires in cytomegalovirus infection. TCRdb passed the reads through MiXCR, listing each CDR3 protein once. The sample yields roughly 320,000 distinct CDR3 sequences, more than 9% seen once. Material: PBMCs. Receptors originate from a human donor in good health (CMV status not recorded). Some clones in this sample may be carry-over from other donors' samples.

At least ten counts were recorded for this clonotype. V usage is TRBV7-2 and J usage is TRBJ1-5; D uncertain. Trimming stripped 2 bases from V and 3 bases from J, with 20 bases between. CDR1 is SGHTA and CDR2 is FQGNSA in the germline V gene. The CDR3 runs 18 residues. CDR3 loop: CASSLRRCREGHNQPQHF. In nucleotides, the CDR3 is TGTGCCAGCAGCTTAAGGAGGTGTCGAGAGGGCCACAATCAGCCCCAGCATTTT.

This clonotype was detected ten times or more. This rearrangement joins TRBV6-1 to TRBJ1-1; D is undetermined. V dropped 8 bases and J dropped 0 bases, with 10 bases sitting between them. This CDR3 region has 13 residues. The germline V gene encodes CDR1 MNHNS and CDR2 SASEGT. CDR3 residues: CASGTKMNTEAFF. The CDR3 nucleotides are TGTGCCAGCGGCACTAAAATGAACACTGAAGCTTTCTTT.

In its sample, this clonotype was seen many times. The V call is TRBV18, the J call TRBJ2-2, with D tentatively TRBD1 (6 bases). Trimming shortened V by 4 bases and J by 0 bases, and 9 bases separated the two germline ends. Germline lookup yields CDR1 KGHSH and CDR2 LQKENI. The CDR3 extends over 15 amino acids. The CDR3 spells CASSQGQSNTGELFF. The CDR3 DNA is TGTGCCAGCTCACAGGGACAATCGAACACCGGGGAGCTGTTTTTT.

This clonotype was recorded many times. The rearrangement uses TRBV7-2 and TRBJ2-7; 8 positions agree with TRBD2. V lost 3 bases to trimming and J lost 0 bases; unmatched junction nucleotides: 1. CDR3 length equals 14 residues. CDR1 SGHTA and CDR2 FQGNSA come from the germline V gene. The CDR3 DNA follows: TGTGCCAGCAGCTTGAGCGGGGGCTCCTACGAGCAGTACTTC. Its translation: CASSLSGGSYEQYF.

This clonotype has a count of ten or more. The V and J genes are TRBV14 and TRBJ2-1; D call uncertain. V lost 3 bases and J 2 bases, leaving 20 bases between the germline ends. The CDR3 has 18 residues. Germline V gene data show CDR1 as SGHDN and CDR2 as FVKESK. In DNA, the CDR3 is TGTGCCAGCAGCCACCGAGGTAGGGTTTGGGTGACCTACAATGAGCAGTTCTTC. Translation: CASSHRGRVWVTYNEQFF. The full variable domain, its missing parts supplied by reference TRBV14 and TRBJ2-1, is EAGVTQFPSHSVIEKGQTVTLRCDPISGHDNLYWYRRVMGKEIKFLLHFVKESKQDESGMPNNRFLAERTGGTYSTLKVQPAELEDSGVYFCASSHRGRVWVTYNEQFFGPGTRLTVL.

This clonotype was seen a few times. In DNA, the CDR3 is TGTGCCAGCAGCTTTCCACAGGGGGCATGGACCCAGTACTTC. It yields the protein CASSFPQGAWTQYF. The chain joins TRBV7-2 to TRBJ2-5; 9 bases line up with TRBD1. This CDR3 spans 14 amino acids. Per germline, CDR1 SGHTA and CDR2 FQGNSA. The V segment lost 3 bases and the J segment 7 bases; nucleotides outside the gene matches: 6.

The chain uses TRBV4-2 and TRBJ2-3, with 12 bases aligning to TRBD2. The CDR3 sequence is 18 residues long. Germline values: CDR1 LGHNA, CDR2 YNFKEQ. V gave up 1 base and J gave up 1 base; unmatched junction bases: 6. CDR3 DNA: TGTGCCAGCAGCCAAGGTCCTAGCGGGAGGGGGGGCACAGATACGCAGTATTTT. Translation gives CASSQGPSGRGGTDTQYF.

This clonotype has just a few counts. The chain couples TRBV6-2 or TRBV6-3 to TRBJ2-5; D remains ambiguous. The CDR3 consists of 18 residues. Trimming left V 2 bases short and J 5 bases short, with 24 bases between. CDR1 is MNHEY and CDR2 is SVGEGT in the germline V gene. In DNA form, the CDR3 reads TGTGCCAGCAGTTACATCCCGTCGGCAGGCGGCCTCGATGAGACCCAGTACTTC. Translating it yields CASSYIPSAGGLDETQYF.

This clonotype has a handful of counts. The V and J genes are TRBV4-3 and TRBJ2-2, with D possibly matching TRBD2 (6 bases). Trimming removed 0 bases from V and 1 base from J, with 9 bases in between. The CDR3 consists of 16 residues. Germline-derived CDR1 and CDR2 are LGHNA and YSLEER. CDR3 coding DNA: TGCGCCAGCAGCCAAGATCGGAGGGGGAACACCGGGGAGCTGTTTTTT. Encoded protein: CASSQDRRGNTGELFF.

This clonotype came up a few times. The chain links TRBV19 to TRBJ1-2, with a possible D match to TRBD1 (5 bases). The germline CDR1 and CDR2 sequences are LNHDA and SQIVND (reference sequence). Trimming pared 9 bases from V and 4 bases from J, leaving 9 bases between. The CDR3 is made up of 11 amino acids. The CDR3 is CASGTFYGYTF. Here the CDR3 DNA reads TGTGCCAGCGGGACTTTCTATGGCTACACCTTC.

The CDR3: CATEPTGLALHEQFF. The CDR3 DNA reads as TGTGCCACCGAGCCAACGGGACTAGCACTCCATGAGCAGTTCTTC. The chain carries TRBV15 and TRBJ2-1, with TRBD2 matching 9 bases. Germline CDR1 and CDR2: LNHNV and YYDKDF (reference sequence). V shed 8 bases and J 8 bases; nucleotides not matched to a gene: 13. CDR3 length equals 15 residues.

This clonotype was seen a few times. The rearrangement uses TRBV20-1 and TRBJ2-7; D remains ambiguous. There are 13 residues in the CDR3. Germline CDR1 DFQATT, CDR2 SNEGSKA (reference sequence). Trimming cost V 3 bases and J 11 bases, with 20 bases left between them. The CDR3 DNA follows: TGCAGTGCTAGTTCGGCCATTGGTGGGGAAGAGTACTTC. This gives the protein CSASSAIGGEEYF.

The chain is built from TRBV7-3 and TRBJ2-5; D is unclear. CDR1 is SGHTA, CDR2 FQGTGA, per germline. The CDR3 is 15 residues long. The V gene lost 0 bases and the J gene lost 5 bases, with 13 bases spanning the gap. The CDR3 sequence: CASSLTSLGTETQYF. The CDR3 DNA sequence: TGTGCCAGCAGCTTAACGTCATTGGGAACGGAGACCCAGTACTTC.

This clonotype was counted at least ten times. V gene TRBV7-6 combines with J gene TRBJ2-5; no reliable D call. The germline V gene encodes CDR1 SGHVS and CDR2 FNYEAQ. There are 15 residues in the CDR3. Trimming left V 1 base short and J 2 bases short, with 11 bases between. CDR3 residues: CASSLVGVKQETQYF. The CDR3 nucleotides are TGTGCCAGCAGCTTAGTAGGAGTCAAGCAAGAGACCCAGTACTTC. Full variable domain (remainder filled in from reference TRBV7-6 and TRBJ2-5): GAGVSQSPRYKVTKRGQDVALRCDPISGHVSLYWYRQALGQGPEFLTYFNYEAQQDKSGLPNDRFSAERPEGSISTLTIQRTEQRDSAMYRCASSLVGVKQETQYFGPGTRLLVL.

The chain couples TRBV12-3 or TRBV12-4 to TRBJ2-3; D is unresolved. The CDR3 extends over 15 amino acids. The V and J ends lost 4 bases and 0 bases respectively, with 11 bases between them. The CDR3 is CASSSARSSTDTQYF. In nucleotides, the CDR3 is TGTGCCAGCAGTTCGGCCCGATCTAGCACAGATACGCAGTATTTT.

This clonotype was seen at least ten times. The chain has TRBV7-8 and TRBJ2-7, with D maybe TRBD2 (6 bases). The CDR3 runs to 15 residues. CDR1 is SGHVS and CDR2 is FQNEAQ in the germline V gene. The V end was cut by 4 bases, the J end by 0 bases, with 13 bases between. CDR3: CASSSTGLSSYEQYF. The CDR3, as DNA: TGTGCCAGCAGCTCCACGGGACTGAGCTCCTACGAGCAGTACTTC.

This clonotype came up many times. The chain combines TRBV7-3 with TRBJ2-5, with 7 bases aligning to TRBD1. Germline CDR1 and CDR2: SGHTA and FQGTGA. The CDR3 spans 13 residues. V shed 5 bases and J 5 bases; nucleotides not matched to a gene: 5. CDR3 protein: CASSPGQVETQYF. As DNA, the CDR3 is TGTGCCAGCAGCCCTGGACAGGTCGAGACCCAGTACTTC. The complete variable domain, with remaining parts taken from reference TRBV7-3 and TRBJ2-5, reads GAGVSQTPSNKVTEKGKYVELRCDPISGHTALYWYRQSLGQGPEFLIYFQGTGAADDSGLPNDRFFAVRPEGSVSTLKIQRTERGDSAVYLCASSPGQVETQYFGPGTRLLVL.

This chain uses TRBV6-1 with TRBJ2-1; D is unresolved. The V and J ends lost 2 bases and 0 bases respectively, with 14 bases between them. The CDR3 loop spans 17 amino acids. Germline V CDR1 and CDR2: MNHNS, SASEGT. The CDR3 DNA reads TGTGCCAGCAGTGAACAAAGTCTCGGACGCTCCTACAATGAGCAGTTCTTC. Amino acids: CASSEQSLGRSYNEQFF.

CDR3 amino acids: CASSSTTSGYHRETQYF. DNA of the CDR3: TGTGCCAGCAGCTCCACGACTAGCGGCTACCACAGAGAGACCCAGTACTTC. The chain is built from TRBV7-6 and TRBJ2-5, with 9 nucleotides matching TRBD2. The ends lost 4 bases at V and 4 bases at J; junction bases unmatched: 13. The CDR3 spans 17 residues. CDR1 and CDR2 (germline): SGHVS, FNYEAQ.

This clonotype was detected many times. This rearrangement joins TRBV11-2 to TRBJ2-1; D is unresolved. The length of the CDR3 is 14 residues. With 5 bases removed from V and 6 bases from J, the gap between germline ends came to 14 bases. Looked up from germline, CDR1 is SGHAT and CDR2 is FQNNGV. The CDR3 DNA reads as TGTGCCAGCAGCCCAATCTTCTTTGGCAATGAGCAGTTCTTC. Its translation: CASSPIFFGNEQFF. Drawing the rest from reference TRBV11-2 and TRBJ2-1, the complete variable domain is EAGVAQSPRYKIIEKRQSVAFWCNPISGHATLYWYQQILGQGPKLLIQFQNNGVVDDSQLPKDRFSAERLKGVDSTLKIQPAKLEDSAVYLCASSPIFFGNEQFFGPGTRLTVL.

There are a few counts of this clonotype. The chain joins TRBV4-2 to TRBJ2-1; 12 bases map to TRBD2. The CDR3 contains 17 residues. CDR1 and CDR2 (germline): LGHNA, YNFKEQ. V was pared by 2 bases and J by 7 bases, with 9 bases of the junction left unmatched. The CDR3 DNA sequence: TGTGCCAGCAGCCAATCGATAGGAACTAGCGGGGGGAATGAGCAGTTCTTC. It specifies CASSQSIGTSGGNEQFF.

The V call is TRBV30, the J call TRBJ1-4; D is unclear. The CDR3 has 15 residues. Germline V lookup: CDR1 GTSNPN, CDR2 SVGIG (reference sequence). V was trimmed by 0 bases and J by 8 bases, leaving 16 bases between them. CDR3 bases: TGTGCCTGGAGTGTACGCCCCGGGGTCCGGGAAAAACTGTTTTTT. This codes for CAWSVRPGVREKLFF.